The 20 T cell receptor beta chains given below trace back to one sample, sequenced in a study of identical twins. One entry per CDR3 protein results from TCRdb running MiXCR on the 5' RACE reads. Of about 660,000 distinct CDR3 sequences in the sample, approximately 9% were seen once. The sample was also reused in another study, on yellow fever vaccine responses in identical twins.

Material: PBMCs. Every receptor here comes from a woman between 18 and 29 years old in good health.

This clonotype was counted only a few times. The chain links TRBV6-4 to TRBJ1-1; the D is unclear. Germline lookup yields CDR1 MRHNA and CDR2 SNTAGT. Deletions cut 6 bases from V and 2 bases from J, with 13 bases between. This CDR3 region has 14 residues. The DNA for the CDR3 is TGTGCCAGCAGAATTACGGGTGGAAACACTGAAGCTTTCTTT. Residues: CASRITGGNTEAFF.

The chain uses TRBV6-5 and TRBJ2-3; TRBD1 aligns across 8 bases. V lost 1 base to trimming and J lost 6 bases; unmatched junction nucleotides: 3. This CDR3 is built from 14 residues. CDR1 MNHEY and CDR2 SVGAGI come from the germline V gene. CDR3: CASSYFQGADTQYF. The CDR3 bases are TGTGCCAGCAGTTACTTCCAGGGGGCTGATACGCAGTATTTT.

This rearrangement joins TRBV19 to TRBJ2-2; TRBD2 agrees at 10 bases. The V segment lost 5 bases and the J segment 1 base; nucleotides outside the gene matches: 4. The CDR3 covers 16 residues. CDR1 is LNHDA and CDR2 is SQIVND in the germline V gene (reference sequence). CDR3 sequence reads: CASSLRTSGNTGELFF. In nucleotides, the CDR3 is TGTGCCAGTAGTCTACGGACTAGCGGGAACACCGGGGAGCTGTTTTTT.

V usage is TRBV11-2 and J usage is TRBJ2-7; D tentatively fits TRBD1 or TRBD2 (5 bases each). V lost 6 bases to trimming and J lost 3 bases, with 12 bases between them. CDR1 SGHAT and CDR2 FQNNGV come from the germline V gene. This CDR3 has 13 residues. This CDR3 reads CASSSGTVYEQYF. In DNA, the CDR3 is TGTGCCAGCAGTTCCGGGACGGTCTACGAGCAGTACTTC. The variable domain in full, completed from reference TRBV11-2 and TRBJ2-7, reads EAGVAQSPRYKIIEKRQSVAFWCNPISGHATLYWYQQILGQGPKLLIQFQNNGVVDDSQLPKDRFSAERLKGVDSTLKIQPAKLEDSAVYLCASSSGTVYEQYFGPGTRLTVT.

This clonotype has more than one count but fewer than ten. The V gene is TRBV6-1, the J gene TRBJ2-7, with D perhaps TRBD1 or TRBD2 (5 bases each). Trimming left V 3 bases short and J 3 bases short, with 15 bases between. CDR3 size: 15 residues. CDR1 and CDR2 (germline): MNHNS, SASEGT. CDR3 protein: CASSDMPGQHYEQYF. CDR3 nucleotides: TGTGCCAGCAGTGATATGCCGGGGCAACACTACGAGCAGTACTTC.

V usage is TRBV10-3 and J usage is TRBJ2-7, with TRBD2 matching over 7 bases. Trimming at V came to 6 bases and at J to 5 bases, leaving 1 base not matched to a gene. Germline lookup yields CDR1 ENHRY and CDR2 SYGVKD. CDR3 length: 11 amino acids. CDR3 in DNA: TGTGCCATCAGGGCGGGGGACGAGCAGTACTTC. Its translation: CAIRAGDEQYF.

This clonotype showed up many times. V gene TRBV7-9 combines with J gene TRBJ2-1; D is undetermined. The CDR3 has 15 residues. Per the germline V gene, CDR1 is SEHNR and CDR2 is FQNEAQ (reference sequence). V was trimmed by 5 bases and J by 0 bases, leaving 11 bases between them. CDR3 sequence (DNA): TGTGCCAGCAGCCAGAGTTTAGGCTCCTACAATGAGCAGTTCTTC. Translating it yields CASSQSLGSYNEQFF.

The chain couples TRBV27 to TRBJ2-6, with D tentatively TRBD1 or TRBD2 (6 bases each). There are 14 residues in the CDR3. V was cut by 8 bases and J by 2 bases, with 10 bases left in between. From germline, CDR1 is MNHEY and CDR2 SMNVEV (reference sequence). CDR3 loop: CASGRTAGANVLTF. CDR3 nucleotide sequence: TGTGCCAGCGGGAGGACAGCTGGGGCCAACGTCCTGACTTTC.

This clonotype appeared many times. Given a much more abundant clone one base away, this may be a read error. V gene TRBV5-6 combines with J gene TRBJ2-1; D not certain. Germline lookup yields CDR1 SGHDT and CDR2 YYEEEE. The CDR3 spans 13 residues. Deletions cut 0 bases from V and 5 bases from J, with 6 bases between. The CDR3 nucleotides read TGTGCCAGCAGCTTGGACAGTCACAATGAGCAGTTCTTC. It encodes CASSLDSHNEQFF.

This clonotype was picked up a small number of times. The chain carries TRBV6-6 and TRBJ1-1; D gene uncertain. The V end lost 3 bases, the J end lost 1 base, and 6 bases lay between the germline ends. Germline-derived CDR1 and CDR2 are MNHNY and SVGAGI (reference sequence). The CDR3 runs to 13 residues. The CDR3 DNA reads as TGTGCCAGCAGTTATGATTCGAACACTGAAGCTTTCTTT. It codes for CASSYDSNTEAFF.

The chain joins TRBV10-1 to TRBJ2-3; 9 bases are shared with TRBD2. The CDR3 spans 19 residues. V was clipped by 9 bases and J by 6 bases; unmatched bases: 25. Germline assignment: CDR1 WNHNN and CDR2 SYGVQD (reference sequence). The CDR3 bases are TGCGCCAGTACTCTCTCAGAACCTAGCGGGAACCAGATTTTTGATACGCAGTATTTT. Amino acid sequence: CASTLSEPSGNQIFDTQYF.

This clonotype was recorded a few times. The chain couples TRBV10-3 to TRBJ1-2; 8 positions match TRBD1. In germline, CDR1 is ENHRY, CDR2 SYGVKD. The CDR3 covers 14 residues. The junction had 9 bases not matched to a gene; V was cut back by 4 bases and J by 8 bases. For the CDR3, the DNA is TGTGCCATCAGTGGTCAGGGGGCGTTGAACGGCTACACCTTC. The encoded protein is CAISGQGALNGYTF.

The chain joins TRBV7-6 to TRBJ2-7; 7 bases fit TRBD2. CDR1 and CDR2 from the germline V gene are SGHVS and FNYEAQ. The CDR3 totals 16 residues. V shed 5 bases, J shed 4 bases, and the junction held 14 bases outside the gene matches. DNA for the CDR3: TGTGCCAGCAGCATTTTCGGCCGGGAGGTGGGGTACGAGCAGTACTTC. Protein sequence: CASSIFGREVGYEQYF.

This clonotype appeared many times. The V call is TRBV5-1, the J call TRBJ2-3; D possibly corresponds to TRBD2 (6 bases). Per germline, CDR1 SGHRS and CDR2 YFSETQ. Between the trimmed V and J ends, which lost 4 bases and 5 bases, there was a span of 23 bases. The CDR3 has 17 residues. The CDR3 sequence is CASSHARDSIEGDTQYF. In nucleotides, the CDR3 is TGCGCCAGCAGCCACGCCCGGGACTCCATCGAGGGAGATACGCAGTATTTT.

The chain links TRBV7-2 to TRBJ2-7; 11 bases fit TRBD2. The ends lost 4 bases at V and 0 bases at J; junction bases unmatched: 8. The CDR3 runs 17 residues. Germline assignment: CDR1 SGHTA and CDR2 FQGNSA. CDR3 nucleotides: TGTGCCAGCAGCTACGGACTAGCGGGTTTTAGCTCCTACGAGCAGTACTTC. Translating it yields CASSYGLAGFSSYEQYF. The full variable domain, with the rest looked up from reference TRBV7-2 and TRBJ2-7, is GAGVSQSPSNKVTEKGKDVELRCDPISGHTALYWYRQSLGQGLEFLIYFQGNSAPDKSGLPSDRFSAERTGGSVSTLTIQRTQQEDSAVYLCASSYGLAGFSSYEQYFGPGTRLTVT.

This clonotype was observed a handful of times. This chain uses TRBV4-1 with TRBJ2-7; TRBD2 matches at 9 bases. Germline V gives CDR1 MGHRA, CDR2 YSYEKL. The junction had 15 bases not matched to a gene; V was cut back by 0 bases and J by 0 bases. CDR3 length equals 20 residues. CDR3 protein: CASSQEVPSGVLRSSYEQYF. CDR3 coding DNA: TGCGCCAGCAGCCAAGAGGTTCCTAGCGGGGTCCTTAGGAGCTCCTACGAGCAGTACTTC.

This clonotype was seen more than once but under ten times. This rearrangement joins TRBV12-3 or TRBV12-4 to TRBJ1-4; 10 bases agree with TRBD1. The CDR3 covers 14 residues. After removal of 5 bases from V and 7 bases from J, the junction contained 4 bases not matched to a gene. The CDR3 is CASSRTGGGEKLFF. The CDR3 DNA reads TGTGCCAGCAGTAGGACAGGGGGAGGTGAAAAACTGTTTTTT.

The gene calls are TRBV18 and TRBJ2-3; 10 bases are shared with TRBD1. CDR1 is KGHSH, CDR2 LQKENI, per germline. The CDR3 is made up of 14 amino acids. Losses at the gene ends were 6 bases for V and 4 bases for J; bases not matched to a gene: 4. This CDR3 reads CASSSGQGSDTQYF. The DNA of the CDR3 is TGTGCCAGCTCGTCGGGACAGGGGTCAGATACGCAGTATTTT.

This chain connects TRBV3-1 to TRBJ2-7; D gene uncertain. The CDR3 loop spans 14 amino acids. Per germline, CDR1 LGHDT and CDR2 YNNKEL (reference sequence). Trimming took off 1 base at V and 2 bases at J, with 9 bases between the two ends. The CDR3 here is CASSQGTVTYEQYF. The CDR3 DNA sequence: TGTGCCAGCAGCCAAGGGACGGTCACCTACGAGCAGTACTTC.

This rearrangement joins TRBV7-6 to TRBJ2-1, with 8 bases aligning to TRBD2. This CDR3 spans 15 amino acids. Germline V gene lookup returns CDR1 SGHVS and CDR2 FNYEAQ. Unmatched junction bases numbered 6, after V lost 4 bases and J lost 4 bases. The CDR3 here is CASSSAGEGYNEQFF. The CDR3 bases are TGTGCCAGCAGCTCAGCGGGGGAGGGGTACAATGAGCAGTTCTTC.